These 9 T cell receptor beta chains were sequenced from one sample in a study of T-cell reconstitution after alpha-beta-depleted transplantation in children. Using unique molecular identifiers, the investigators prepared the TCRbeta library. TCRdb reprocessed the PCR reads via MiXCR and lists one record per CDR3 protein. The table has around 17,000 distinct CDR3 sequences, approximately 5.5% seen once. The sequencing here drew on PBMCs, taken before TCRalphabeta/CD19-depleted stem cell transplant. The source of these receptors is a boy between 10 and 17 years old with acute lymphoblastic leukemia, due to receive a stem cell transplant.

This clonotype has ten or more counts. The chain carries TRBV4-3 and TRBJ2-1, with no clear D. The CDR3 loop spans 12 amino acids. The germline V and J ends were trimmed by 5 bases and 4 bases, with 6 bases remaining between them. Germline CDR1 reads LGHNA; CDR2 reads YSLEER. CDR3 region: CASSGSYNEQFF. CDR3 coding DNA: TGCGCCAGCAGCGGATCTTACAATGAGCAGTTCTTC.

This clonotype was detected many times. CDR3 DNA: TGCAGCTTCCGGACTAGCAGCTACGAGCAGTACTTC. It yields the protein CSFRTSSYEQYF. This chain links TRBV29-1 with TRBJ2-7; 8 positions match TRBD2. Trimming removed 8 bases from V and 3 bases from J; junction bases left unmatched: 6. The CDR3 is 12 residues long. CDR1 is SQVTM and CDR2 is ANQGSEA in the germline V gene.

The table lists this clonotype with many counts. The chain couples TRBV29-1 to TRBJ2-3, with D possibly TRBD1 on 6 matching bases. The length of the CDR3 is 14 residues. The V end was cut by 5 bases, the J end by 2 bases, with 14 bases between. Per the germline V gene, CDR1 is SQVTM and CDR2 is ANQGSEA. CDR3 in amino acids: CSVYREGHTDTQYF. The CDR3 region has the DNA TGCAGCGTTTACAGGGAAGGCCACACAGATACGCAGTATTTT.

This clonotype was counted between two and nine times. The chain employs TRBV28 and TRBJ1-6; no definite D call. CDR1 MDHEN and CDR2 SYDVKM come from the germline V gene. The V and J ends lost 6 bases and 0 bases respectively, with 6 bases between them. The CDR3 is made up of 14 amino acids. Here the CDR3 reads CASSMSSYNSPLHF. The CDR3, as DNA: TGTGCCAGCAGCATGAGCTCCTATAATTCACCCCTCCACTTT.

This clonotype has ten or more counts. The genes are TRBV24-1 and TRBJ1-6, with TRBD1 matching 7 bases. The germline CDR1 and CDR2 sequences are KGHDR and SFDVKD. Trimming removed 4 bases from V and 14 bases from J; junction bases left unmatched: 1. This CDR3 spans 11 amino acids. For the CDR3, the DNA is TGTGCCACCAGTGAAGGGGGCACCCTCCACTTT. Encoded protein: CATSEGGTLHF.

This clonotype occurred many times. V and J are TRBV11-2 and TRBJ2-2; D is ambiguous. The CDR3 consists of 12 residues. The V end was cut by 2 bases, the J end by 7 bases, with 5 bases between. CDR1 and CDR2 (germline): SGHAT, FQNNGV. The CDR3 sequence is CASSLFRGELFF. The CDR3 DNA reads TGTGCCAGCAGCTTATTTCGCGGGGAGCTGTTTTTT. The whole variable domain, remainder taken from reference TRBV11-2 and TRBJ2-2, is EAGVAQSPRYKIIEKRQSVAFWCNPISGHATLYWYQQILGQGPKLLIQFQNNGVVDDSQLPKDRFSAERLKGVDSTLKIQPAKLEDSAVYLCASSLFRGELFFGEGSRLTVL.

This clonotype was recorded at least ten times. CDR3 protein: CASSLSGRPVLDTQYF. CDR3 sequence (DNA): TGTGCCAGCAGCCTCAGCGGGAGGCCTGTGCTGGATACGCAGTATTTT. The rearrangement joins TRBV3-1 to TRBJ2-3; TRBD2 matches 9 bases. V gave up 4 bases and J gave up 6 bases; unmatched junction bases: 11. The germline V gene encodes CDR1 LGHDT and CDR2 YNNKEL (reference sequence). This CDR3 is built from 16 residues.

This clonotype was counted many times. V gene TRBV7-3 combines with J gene TRBJ2-3, with TRBD2 identical over 7 bases. V was pared by 6 bases and J by 0 bases, with 3 bases of the junction left unmatched. CDR1 and CDR2 (germline): SGHTA, FQGTGA. The CDR3 loop spans 14 amino acids. This CDR3 is CASRAGASTDTQYF. The CDR3 DNA sequence: TGTGCCAGCAGGGCGGGAGCTAGCACAGATACGCAGTATTTT.

This rearrangement joins TRBV20-1 to TRBJ2-1; D unclear. V gave up 6 bases and J gave up 7 bases, with 22 bases separating them. The CDR3 loop spans 15 amino acids. Germline V CDR1 and CDR2: DFQATT, SNEGSKA (reference sequence). This CDR3 is CSAHLTLRTQNEQFF. The CDR3 nucleotides read TGCAGTGCCCACCTAACTCTCCGCACACAGAATGAGCAGTTCTTC.